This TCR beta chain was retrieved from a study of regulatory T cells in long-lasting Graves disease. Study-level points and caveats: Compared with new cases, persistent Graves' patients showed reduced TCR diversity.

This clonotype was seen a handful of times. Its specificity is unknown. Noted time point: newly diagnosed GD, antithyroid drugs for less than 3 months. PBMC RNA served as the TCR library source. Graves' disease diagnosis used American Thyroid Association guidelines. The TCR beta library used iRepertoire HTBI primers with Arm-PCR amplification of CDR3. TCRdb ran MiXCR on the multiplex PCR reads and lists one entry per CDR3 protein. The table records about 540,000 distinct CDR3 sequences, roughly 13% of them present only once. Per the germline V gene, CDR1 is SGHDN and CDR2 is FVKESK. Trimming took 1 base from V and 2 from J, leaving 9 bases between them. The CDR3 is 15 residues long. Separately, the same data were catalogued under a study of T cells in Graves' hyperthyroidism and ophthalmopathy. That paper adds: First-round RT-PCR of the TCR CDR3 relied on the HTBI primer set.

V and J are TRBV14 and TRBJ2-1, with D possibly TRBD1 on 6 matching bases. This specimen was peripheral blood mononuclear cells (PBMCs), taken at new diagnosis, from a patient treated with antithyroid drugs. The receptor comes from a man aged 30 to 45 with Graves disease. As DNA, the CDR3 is TGTGCCAGCAGCCAAGGAGGGGGTGCCTACAATGAGCAGTTCTTC. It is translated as CASSQGGGAYNEQFF.